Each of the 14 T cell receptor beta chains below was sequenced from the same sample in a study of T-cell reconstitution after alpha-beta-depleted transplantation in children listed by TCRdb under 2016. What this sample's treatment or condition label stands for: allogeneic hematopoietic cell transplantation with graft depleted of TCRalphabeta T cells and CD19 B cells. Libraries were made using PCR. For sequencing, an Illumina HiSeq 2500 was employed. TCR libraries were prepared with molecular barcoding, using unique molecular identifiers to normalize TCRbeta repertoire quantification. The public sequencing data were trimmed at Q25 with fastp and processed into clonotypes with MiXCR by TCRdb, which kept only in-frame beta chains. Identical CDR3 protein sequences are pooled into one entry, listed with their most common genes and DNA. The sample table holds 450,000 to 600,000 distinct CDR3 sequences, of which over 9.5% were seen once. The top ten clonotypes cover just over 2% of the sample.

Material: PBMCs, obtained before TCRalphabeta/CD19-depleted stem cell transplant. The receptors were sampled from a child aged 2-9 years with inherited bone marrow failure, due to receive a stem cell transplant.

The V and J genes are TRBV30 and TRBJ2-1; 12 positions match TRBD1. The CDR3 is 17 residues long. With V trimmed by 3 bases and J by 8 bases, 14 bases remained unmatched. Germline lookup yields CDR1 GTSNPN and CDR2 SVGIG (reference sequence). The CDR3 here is CAWRFNSGTGGSDEQFF. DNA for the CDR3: TGTGCCTGGAGGTTTAATTCCGGGACAGGGGGCAGCGATGAGCAGTTCTTC.

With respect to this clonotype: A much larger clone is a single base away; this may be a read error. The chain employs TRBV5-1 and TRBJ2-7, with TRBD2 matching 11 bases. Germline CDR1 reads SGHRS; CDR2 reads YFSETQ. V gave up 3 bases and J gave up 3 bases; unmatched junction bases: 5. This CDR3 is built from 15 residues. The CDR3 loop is CASSWGLAVIYEQYF. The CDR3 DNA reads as TGCGCCAGCAGCTGGGGACTAGCGGTGATCTACGAGCAGTACTTC.

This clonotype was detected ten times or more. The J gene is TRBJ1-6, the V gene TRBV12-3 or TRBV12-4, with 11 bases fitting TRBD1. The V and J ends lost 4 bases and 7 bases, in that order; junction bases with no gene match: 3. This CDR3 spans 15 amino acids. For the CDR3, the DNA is TGTGCCAGCAGTTCCGGGACAGGGGGGAATTCACCCCTCCACTTT. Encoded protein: CASSSGTGGNSPLHF.

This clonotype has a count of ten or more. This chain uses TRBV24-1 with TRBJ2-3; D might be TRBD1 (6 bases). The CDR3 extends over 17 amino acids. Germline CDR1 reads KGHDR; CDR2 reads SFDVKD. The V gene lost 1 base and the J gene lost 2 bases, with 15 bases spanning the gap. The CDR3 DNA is TGTGCCACCAGTGATTTCGGGGCAGGGGAGCCCACAGATACGCAGTATTTT. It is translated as CATSDFGAGEPTDTQYF.

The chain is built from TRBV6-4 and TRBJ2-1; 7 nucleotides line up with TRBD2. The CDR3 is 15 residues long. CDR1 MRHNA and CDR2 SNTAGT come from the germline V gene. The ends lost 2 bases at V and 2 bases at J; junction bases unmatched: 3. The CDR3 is CASSDAGDPYNEQFF. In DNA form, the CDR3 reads TGTGCCAGCAGTGACGCGGGGGACCCCTACAATGAGCAGTTCTTC.

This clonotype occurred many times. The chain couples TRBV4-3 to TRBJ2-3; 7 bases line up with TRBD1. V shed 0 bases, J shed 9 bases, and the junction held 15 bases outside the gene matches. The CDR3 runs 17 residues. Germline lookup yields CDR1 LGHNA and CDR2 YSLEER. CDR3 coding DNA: TGCGCCAGCAGCCAAGATAGAAACAGGGGTGGCACAGGCACGCAGTATTTT. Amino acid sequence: CASSQDRNRGGTGTQYF.

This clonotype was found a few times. CDR3: CASSVNEKLFF. The CDR3 DNA reads as TGTGCCAGCAGTGTAAATGAAAAACTGTTTTTT. V and J are TRBV2 and TRBJ1-4; D is unresolved. V lost 4 bases, J lost 5 bases, and 2 bases lay in between. The CDR3 is 11 residues long. Germline V gives CDR1 SNHLY, CDR2 FYNNEI.

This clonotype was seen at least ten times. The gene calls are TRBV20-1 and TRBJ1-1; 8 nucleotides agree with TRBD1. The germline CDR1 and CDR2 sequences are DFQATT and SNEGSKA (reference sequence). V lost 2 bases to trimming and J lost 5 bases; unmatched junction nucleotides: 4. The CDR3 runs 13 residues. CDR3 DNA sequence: TGCAGTGCTAGACAGACAGGGGATACTGAAGCTTTCTTT. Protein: CSARQTGDTEAFF.

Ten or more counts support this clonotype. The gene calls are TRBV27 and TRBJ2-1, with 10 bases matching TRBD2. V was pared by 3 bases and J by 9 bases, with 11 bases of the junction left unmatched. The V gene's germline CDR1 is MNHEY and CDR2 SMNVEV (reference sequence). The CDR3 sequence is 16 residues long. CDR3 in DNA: TGTGCCAGCAGTTTGACCGTAAGCGGGAGGGCCGCTGAGCAGTTCTTC. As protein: CASSLTVSGRAAEQFF.

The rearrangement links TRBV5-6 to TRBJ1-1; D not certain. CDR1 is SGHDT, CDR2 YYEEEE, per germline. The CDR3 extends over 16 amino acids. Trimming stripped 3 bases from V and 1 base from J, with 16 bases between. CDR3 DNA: TGTGCCAGCAGCTCACTCTGGGGTGCAGGGAACACTGAAGCTTTCTTT. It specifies CASSSLWGAGNTEAFF.

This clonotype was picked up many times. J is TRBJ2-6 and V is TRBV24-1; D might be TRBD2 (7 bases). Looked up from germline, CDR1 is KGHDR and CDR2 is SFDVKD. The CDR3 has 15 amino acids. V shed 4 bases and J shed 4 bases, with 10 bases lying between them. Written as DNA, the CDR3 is TGTGCCACCAGTGAAGGGGGGGCAGGGGCCAACGTCCTGACTTTC. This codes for CATSEGGAGANVLTF.

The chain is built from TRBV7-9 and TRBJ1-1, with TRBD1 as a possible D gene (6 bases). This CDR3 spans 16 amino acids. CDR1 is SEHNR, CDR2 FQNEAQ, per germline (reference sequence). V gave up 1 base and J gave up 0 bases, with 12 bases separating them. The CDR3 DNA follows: TGTGCCAGCAGCTTAGGGTGGGGGCAGATGAACACTGAAGCTTTCTTT. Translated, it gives CASSLGWGQMNTEAFF.

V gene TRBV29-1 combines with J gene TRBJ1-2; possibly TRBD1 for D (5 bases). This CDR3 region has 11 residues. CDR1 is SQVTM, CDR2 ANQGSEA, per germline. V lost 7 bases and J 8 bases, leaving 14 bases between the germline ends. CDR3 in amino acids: CSAGLKGGYTF. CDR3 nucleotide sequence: TGCAGCGCGGGACTCAAGGGGGGCTACACCTTC.

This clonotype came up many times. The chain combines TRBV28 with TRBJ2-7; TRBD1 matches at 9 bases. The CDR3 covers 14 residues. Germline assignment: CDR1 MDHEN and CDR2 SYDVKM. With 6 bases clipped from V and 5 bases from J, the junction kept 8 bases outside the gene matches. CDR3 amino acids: CASSAHRGLNEQYF. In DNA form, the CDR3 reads TGTGCCAGCAGCGCCCACAGGGGGCTCAACGAGCAGTACTTC.